One sample yielded the 5 T cell receptor beta chains listed below, sequenced in a study of blood T cells in healthy people across ages. It was with a sample-barcoded 5' primer and a J-beta primer mix that a second PCR of roughly 7 to 12 cycles was run. Using its own MiXCR run on the 5' RACE reads, TCRdb lists one record per CDR3 protein. The sample contains 600,000 to 650,000 distinct CDR3 sequences, 58% of which appear only once. The sample taken for sequencing was blood. These receptor sequences come from a man aged 55-75 years in good health.

The chain employs TRBV7-9 and TRBJ2-2; D unclear. The CDR3 extends over 15 amino acids. From germline, CDR1 is SEHNR and CDR2 FQNEAQ (reference sequence). The V end lost 3 bases, the J end lost 1 base, and 9 bases lay between the germline ends. The chain's CDR3 is CASSFSPLNTGELFF. CDR3 nucleotides: TGTGCCAGCAGCTTCTCCCCTTTGAACACCGGGGAGCTGTTTTTT.

The chain combines TRBV7-9 with TRBJ2-1; D not certain. V was trimmed by 2 bases and J by 0 bases, leaving 8 bases between them. The V gene's germline CDR1 is SEHNR and CDR2 FQNEAQ (reference sequence). The CDR3 extends over 15 amino acids. The CDR3 DNA follows: TGTGCCAGCAGCTTATCAGAGAGCTCCTACAATGAGCAGTTCTTC. Translated, it gives CASSLSESSYNEQFF. Supplemented by reference TRBV7-9 and TRBJ2-1, the full variable domain reads DTGVSQNPRHKITKRGQNVTFRCDPISEHNRLYWYRQTLGQGPEFLTYFQNEAQLEKSRLLSDRFSAERPKGSFSTLEIQRTEQGDSAMYLCASSLSESSYNEQFFGPGTRLTVL.

Only a few counts were recorded for this clonotype. This chain uses TRBV7-2 with TRBJ2-2; 7 nucleotides match TRBD2. This CDR3 is built from 16 residues. Germline trimming cut 2 bases from V and 0 bases from J; bases unmatched to any gene: 3. Germline CDR1 reads SGHTA; CDR2 reads FQGNSA. CDR3 DNA: TGTGCCAGCAGCTTATTGGCGGGGGCGAACACCGGGGAGCTGTTTTTT. Translated: CASSLLAGANTGELFF.

Many counts were recorded for this clonotype. The CDR3 sequence is CASSTYTRDTQYF. CDR3 sequence (DNA): TGTGCCAGCAGCACTTACACCCGGGATACGCAGTATTTT. This chain joins TRBV9 and TRBJ2-3; D is ambiguous. Deletions cut 4 bases from V and 6 bases from J, with 12 bases between. This CDR3 contains 13 residues. Germline V gene lookup returns CDR1 SGDLS and CDR2 YYNGEE.

The CDR3 loop reads CASSFAPEREQYF. CDR3 in DNA: TGCGCCAGCAGCTTCGCGCCTGAACGTGAGCAGTACTTC. The chain recombines TRBV5-1 with TRBJ2-7; D is uncertain. CDR1 is SGHRS, CDR2 YFSETQ, per germline. V lost 2 bases and J 7 bases, leaving 13 bases between the germline ends. This CDR3 spans 13 amino acids.